The present TCR beta chain was sequenced within a study of blood T cell repertoires in COVID-19. Study overall: Collection of acute and convalescent COVID-19 samples took place in the United States, Italy and Spain. T cells, B-cell-depleted T cells, or PBMCs supplied cDNA or gDNA.

Original methodology: The authors estimated nucleated cell counts from reference gene primer amplification. Some clones are missing from TCRdb's copy, which holds only in-frame ones; the method was immunoSEQ multiplex PCR. That table gives V, J and clone size, and the DNA gave D and trimming. The sample lists approximately 280,000 clones, approximately 85% occurring once. CDR1 is SGHRS and CDR2 is YFSETQ in the germline V gene. The ends were cut back, 3 bases at V and 7 bases at J, with 11 bases in the middle. CDR3 length equals 13 residues. Sequencing was performed on peripheral blood. The rearrangement uses TRBV5-1 and TRBJ2-1; no firm D call. The TCR sequence derives from a man aged 45 to 65 with active or convalescent COVID-19. DNA for the CDR3: TGCGCCAGCAGCTCCGGGTCCTCGAATGAGCAGTTCTTC. Its translation: CASSSGSSNEQFF.